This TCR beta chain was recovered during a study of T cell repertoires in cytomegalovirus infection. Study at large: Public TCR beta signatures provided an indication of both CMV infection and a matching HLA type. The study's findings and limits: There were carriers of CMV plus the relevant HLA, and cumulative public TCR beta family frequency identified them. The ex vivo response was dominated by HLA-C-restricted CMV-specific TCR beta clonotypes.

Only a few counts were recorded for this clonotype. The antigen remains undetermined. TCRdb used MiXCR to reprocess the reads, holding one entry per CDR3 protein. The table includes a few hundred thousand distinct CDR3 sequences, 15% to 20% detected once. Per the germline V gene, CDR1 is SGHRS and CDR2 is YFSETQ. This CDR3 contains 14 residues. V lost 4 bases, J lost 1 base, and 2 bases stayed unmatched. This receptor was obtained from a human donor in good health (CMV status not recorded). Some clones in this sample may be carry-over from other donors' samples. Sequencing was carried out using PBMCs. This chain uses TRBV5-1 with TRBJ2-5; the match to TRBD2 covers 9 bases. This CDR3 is CASSGGGAQETQYF. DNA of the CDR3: TGCGCCAGCAGCGGCGGGGGGGCCCAAGAGACCCAGTACTTC.